The clone carrying this TCR beta chain came up many times. Its antigen is as yet unknown. TCRdb ran MiXCR on the 5' RACE reads and lists one entry per CDR3 protein. The table includes some 660,000 distinct CDR3 sequences, 8% to 9% detected once. This sample is drawn from a study of identical twins. Findings and limits, study-wide: It was out-of-frame TCR alpha sharing in monozygotic twins that models underestimated. Reduced insertions were recorded for abundant cord blood beta clonotypes, with no such pattern in memory repertoires. These conclusions were based on statistical analysis (cross-sectional, not following the same donors).

Trimming cost V 3 bases and J 6 bases; bases outside gene matches: 6. This CDR3 is 15 amino acids long. The germline gives CDR1 MNHEY, CDR2 SVGEGT. These same data were also listed under a study on yellow fever vaccine responses in identical twins. That paper states: Reportedly, the response of twins' T cells to the vaccine seemed partly convergent, partly personalized.

The origin of this receptor is a young woman in good health. This sequence joins TRBV6-2 or TRBV6-3 and TRBJ1-5; 9 bases line up with TRBD1. Sequenced input: PBMCs. CDR3 bases: TGTGCCAGCAGTTATGGGGACAGGGCGCTTCAGCCCCAGCATTTT. Translated, it gives CASSYGDRALQPQHF.